This T cell receptor (beta chain) was sequenced during a study of monozygotic twins with inflammatory bowel disease. Study-wide results and caveats: On the inverse Simpson index, IBD patients scored lower for TCRbeta diversity than healthy co-twins. Limited statistical power may explain no repertoire similarity difference between concordant and discordant twins. Healthy twins showed more clonotype sharing with others than IBD patients, especially patients with disease activity.

CDR1 is ENHRY and CDR2 is SYGVKD in the germline V gene. The CDR3 loop spans 12 amino acids. As concerns this clonotype: Its specificity is not known.

Two nested PCRs, run for around 15 and 9 cycles, were applied to TCRalpha and TCRbeta cDNA. One entry per CDR3 protein, without DNA, is what TCRdb gives after re-calling the 5' RACE reads. This sample's table reports approximately 300,000 distinct CDR3 sequences. The chain employs TRBV10-3 and TRBJ1-1; checking the TCRdb D call of TRBD1 is not possible without DNA. This receptor was obtained from a human donor with ulcerative colitis or Crohn's disease, or a healthy co-twin of an affected twin (not recorded which). Sequenced material: blood. This CDR3 reads CAISRENTEAFF.